This T cell receptor (beta chain) derives from a study of cytomegalovirus exposure and HLA in healthy donors. It was with 60 Vbeta and 13 Jbeta primers that the PCR ran. TCRdb's table, derived via immunoSEQ multiplex PCR, lists solely in-frame clones and lacks some. The sample lists about 140,000 clones, around 83% occurring once. The specimen sequenced was PBMCs. The TCR sequence derives from a man aged 35 to 55 in good health and CMV-seropositive.

CDR3 DNA sequence: TGTGCCAGCAGCTCCCGGACAGTCATCTCCTACGAGCAGTACTTC. This translates into CASSSRTVISYEQYF. V is TRBV5-4 and J is TRBJ2-7; D possibly corresponds to TRBD1 (6 bases). Looked up from germline, CDR1 is SGHNT and CDR2 is YYREEE (reference sequence). V was clipped by 3 bases and J by 0 bases, with 13 bases between them. The CDR3 length is 15 residues.